One T cell receptor (beta chain) is described in this entry. Its antigen remains unknown. A CD45RO-CCR7+CD27+CD95- profile was what naive CD8+ T cells displayed. This sample stems from a study of CXCR3-negative and CXCR3-positive naive CD8 T cells. Study-wide points: Both naive subsets had comparably high diversity; memory CD8+ cells much lower. For CXCR3-positive naive cells, TRB CDR3s were more hydrophobic than those of CXCR3-negative naive cells.

TRB cDNA libraries were made by UMI-labeled 5' RACE. Using the 5' RACE reads, TCRdb records one entry per CDR3 protein without DNA. Recorded for this sample: about 66,000 distinct CDR3 sequences. The sequencing input was naive CXCR3- CD8+ T cells from blood. The sample's subset: CD45RO-CCR7+CD27+CD95- naive CD8+ T cells lacking CXCR3 (TNR3-). This receptor was taken from a human donor in good health. Some clones in this sample may be carry-over from other donors' samples.

CDR3: CASSYQGFTEAFF. The chain combines TRBV6-2 or TRBV6-3 with TRBJ1-1; TCRdb lists TRBD1, though no DNA is available to test this call. The CDR3 contains 13 residues. CDR1 MNHEY and CDR2 SVGEGT come from the germline V gene.